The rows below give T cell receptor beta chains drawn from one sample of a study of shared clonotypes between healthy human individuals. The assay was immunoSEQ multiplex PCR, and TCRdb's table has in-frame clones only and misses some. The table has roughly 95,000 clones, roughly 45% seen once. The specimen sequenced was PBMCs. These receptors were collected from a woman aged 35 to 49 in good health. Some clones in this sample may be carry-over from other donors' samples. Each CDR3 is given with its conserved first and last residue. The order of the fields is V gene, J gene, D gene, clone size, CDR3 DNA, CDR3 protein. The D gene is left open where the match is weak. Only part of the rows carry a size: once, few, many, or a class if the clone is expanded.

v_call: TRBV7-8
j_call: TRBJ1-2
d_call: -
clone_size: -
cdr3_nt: TGTGCCAGCAGCCTCAGGGCTAACTATGGCTACACCTTC
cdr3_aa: CASSLRANYGYTF

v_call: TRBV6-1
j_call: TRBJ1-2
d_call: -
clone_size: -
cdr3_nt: TGTGCCGGAGCAGCGGGGGGAGGTGAAGGCTACACCTTC
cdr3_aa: CAGAAGGGEGYTF

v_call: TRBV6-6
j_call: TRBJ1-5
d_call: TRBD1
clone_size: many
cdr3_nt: TGTGCCAGCGGGCGGACAGGAGTCAATCAGCCCCAGCATTTT
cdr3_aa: CASGRTGVNQPQHF

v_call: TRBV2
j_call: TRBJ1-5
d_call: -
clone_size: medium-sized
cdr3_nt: TGTGCCAGCAGCTACGGATATAGCAATCAGCCCCAGCATTTT
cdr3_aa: CASSYGYSNQPQHF

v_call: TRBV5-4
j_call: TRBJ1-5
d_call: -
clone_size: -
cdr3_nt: TGTGCCAGCAGCTCGGACGGCCAGGGGCCCCAGCATTTT
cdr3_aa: CASSSDGQGPQHF

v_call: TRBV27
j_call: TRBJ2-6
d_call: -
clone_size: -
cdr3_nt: TGTGCCAGCACCCATGGGTCCTCTGGGGCCAACGTCCTGACTTTC
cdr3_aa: CASTHGSSGANVLTF

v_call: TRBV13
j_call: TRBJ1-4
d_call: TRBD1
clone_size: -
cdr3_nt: TGTGCCAGCAGCCACAGGGGTGCGGGAAAAACTGTTTTT
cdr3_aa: CASSHRGAGKTVF

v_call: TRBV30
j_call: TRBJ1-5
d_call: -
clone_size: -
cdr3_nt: TGTGCCTGGAGTGTACTTCCCCGCGAGAGTATCGCCAATCAGCCCCAGCATTTT
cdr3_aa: CAWSVLPRESIANQPQHF

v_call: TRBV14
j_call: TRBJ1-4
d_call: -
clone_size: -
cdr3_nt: TGTGCCAGCAGCCTACAGGCAACTAATGAAAAACTGTTTTTT
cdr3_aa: CASSLQATNEKLFF

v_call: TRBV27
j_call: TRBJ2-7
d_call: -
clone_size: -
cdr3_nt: TGTGCCAGCAGTTTGTTTCCGGACGGCGAGCAGTACTTC
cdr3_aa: CASSLFPDGEQYF

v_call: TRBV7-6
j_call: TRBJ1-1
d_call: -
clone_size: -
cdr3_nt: TGTGCCAGCAGCTTAATGAACACTGAAGCTTTCTTT
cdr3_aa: CASSLMNTEAFF

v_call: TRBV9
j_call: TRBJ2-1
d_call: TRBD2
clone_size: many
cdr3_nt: TGTGCCAGCAGCGCCACTAGCGGGAGTCGCAATGAGCAGTTCTTC
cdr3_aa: CASSATSGSRNEQFF

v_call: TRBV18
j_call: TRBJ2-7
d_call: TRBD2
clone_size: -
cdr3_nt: TGTGCCAGCTCACCACGCGTGGGAGGCGGGGGCGAGCAGTACTTC
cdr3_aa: CASSPRVGGGGEQYF

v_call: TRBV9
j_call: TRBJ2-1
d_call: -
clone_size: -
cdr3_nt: TGTGCCAGCAGTGTTACAACAGCATACAATGAGCAGTTCTTC
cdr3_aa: CASSVTTAYNEQFF

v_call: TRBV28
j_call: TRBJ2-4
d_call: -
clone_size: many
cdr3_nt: TGTGCCAGCAGTTACCAGAGCGGGTGGTACTTC
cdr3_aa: CASSYQSGWYF

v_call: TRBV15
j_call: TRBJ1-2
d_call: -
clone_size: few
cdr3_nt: TGTGCCACCAGCTACAGGCCACTTCTGGGCTACACCTTC
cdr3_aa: CATSYRPLLGYTF

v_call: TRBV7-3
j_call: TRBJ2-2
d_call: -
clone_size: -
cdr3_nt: TGTGCCAGCAGCTCAACCCCCTGGACGGAGCGCCCCGGGGAGCTGTTTTTT
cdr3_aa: CASSSTPWTERPGELFF

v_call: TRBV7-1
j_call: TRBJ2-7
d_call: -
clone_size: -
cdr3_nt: TGTGCCAGCAGCTTAACTGGGGATATCACTTACGAGCAGTACTTC
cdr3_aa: CASSLTGDITYEQYF

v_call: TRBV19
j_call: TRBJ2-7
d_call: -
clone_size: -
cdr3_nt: TGTGCCAGTAGTAACAGAGGGCCCCCCGCCGAGCAGTACTTC
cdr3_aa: CASSNRGPPAEQYF

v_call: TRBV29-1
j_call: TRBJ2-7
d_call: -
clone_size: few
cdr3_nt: TGCAGCGTTGCAGGTTTGGACGAGCAGTACTTC
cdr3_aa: CSVAGLDEQYF

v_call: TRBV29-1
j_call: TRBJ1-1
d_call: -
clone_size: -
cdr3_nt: TGCAGCGCTCAATCAGTTGCAGAAGCTTTCTTT
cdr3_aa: CSAQSVAEAFF

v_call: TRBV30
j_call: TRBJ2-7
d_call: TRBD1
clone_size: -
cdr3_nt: TGTGCCTGGAGTGAAACGGGACAGGCCAATGACTACGAGCAGTACTTC
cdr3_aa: CAWSETGQANDYEQYF

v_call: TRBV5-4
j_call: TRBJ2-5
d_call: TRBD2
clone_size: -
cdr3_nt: TGTGCCAGCAGCATCGGGACTAGCGGGATGAGGGAGCAGTACTTC
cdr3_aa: CASSIGTSGMREQYF